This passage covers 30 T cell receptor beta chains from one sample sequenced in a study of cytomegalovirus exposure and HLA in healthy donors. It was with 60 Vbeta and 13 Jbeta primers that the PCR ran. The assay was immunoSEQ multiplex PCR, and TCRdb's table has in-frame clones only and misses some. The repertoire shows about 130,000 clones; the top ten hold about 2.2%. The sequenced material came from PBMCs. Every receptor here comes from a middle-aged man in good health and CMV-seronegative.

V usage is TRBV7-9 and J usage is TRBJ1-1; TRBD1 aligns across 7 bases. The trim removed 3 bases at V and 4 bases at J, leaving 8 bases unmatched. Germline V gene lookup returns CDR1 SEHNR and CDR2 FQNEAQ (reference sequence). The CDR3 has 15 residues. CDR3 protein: CASSFDRVGGTEAFF. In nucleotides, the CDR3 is TGTGCCAGCAGCTTTGACAGGGTCGGAGGCACTGAAGCTTTCTTT.

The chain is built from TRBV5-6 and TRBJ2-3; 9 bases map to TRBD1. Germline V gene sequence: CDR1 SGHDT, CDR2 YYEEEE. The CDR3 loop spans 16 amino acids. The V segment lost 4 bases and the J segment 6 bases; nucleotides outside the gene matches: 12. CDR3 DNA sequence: TGTGCCAGCAGCGCGACGGGACAGGGAAATTGGGATACGCAGTATTTT. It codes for CASSATGQGNWDTQYF.

The CDR3 sequence: CASSSTFQLAGYYEQYF. The CDR3 coding sequence is TGTGCCAGCAGTTCAACCTTCCAACTAGCGGGATACTACGAGCAGTACTTC. V gene TRBV28 combines with J gene TRBJ2-7, with 10 nucleotides matching TRBD2. Unmatched junction bases numbered 12, after V lost 4 bases and J lost 3 bases. Germline V lookup: CDR1 MDHEN, CDR2 SYDVKM. CDR3 size: 17 residues.

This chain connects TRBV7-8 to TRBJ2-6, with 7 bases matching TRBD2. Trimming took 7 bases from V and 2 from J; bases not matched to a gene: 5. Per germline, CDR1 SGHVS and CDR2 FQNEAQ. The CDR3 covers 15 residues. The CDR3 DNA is TGTGCCAGCACCTCGGGAGGTGCTGGGGCCAACGTCCTGACTTTC. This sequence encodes CASTSGGAGANVLTF.

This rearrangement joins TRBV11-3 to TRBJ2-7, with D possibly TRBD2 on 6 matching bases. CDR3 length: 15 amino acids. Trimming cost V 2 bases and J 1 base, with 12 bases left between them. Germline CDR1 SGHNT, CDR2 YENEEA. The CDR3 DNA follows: TGTGCCAGCAGCTTATCGCCGGGAGCGTCCTACGAGCAGTACTTC. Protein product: CASSLSPGASYEQYF.

The CDR3 coding sequence is TGTGCCAGCAGCTTAGCTCTAGCGGGAGCGGGTGGGGCCAACGTCCTGACTTTC. This sequence encodes CASSLALAGAGGANVLTF. The gene calls are TRBV5-5 and TRBJ2-6, with TRBD2 identical over 10 bases. The CDR3 is 18 residues long. V shed 2 bases and J 3 bases; nucleotides not matched to a gene: 8. Germline V CDR1 and CDR2: SGHKS, YYEKEE (reference sequence).

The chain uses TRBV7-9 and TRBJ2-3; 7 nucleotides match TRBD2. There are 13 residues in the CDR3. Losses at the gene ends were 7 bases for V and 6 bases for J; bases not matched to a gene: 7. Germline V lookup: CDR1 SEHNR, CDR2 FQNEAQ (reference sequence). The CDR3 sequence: CASTMAGADTQYF. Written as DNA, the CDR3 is TGTGCCAGCACCATGGCGGGAGCGGATACGCAGTATTTT.

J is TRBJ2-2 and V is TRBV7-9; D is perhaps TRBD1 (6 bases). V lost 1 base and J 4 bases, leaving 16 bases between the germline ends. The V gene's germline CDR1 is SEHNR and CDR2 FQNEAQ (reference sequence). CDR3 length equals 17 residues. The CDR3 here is CASSLVGAGAGTGELFF. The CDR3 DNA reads TGTGCCAGCAGCTTAGTCGGGGCAGGGGCAGGCACCGGGGAGCTGTTTTTT.

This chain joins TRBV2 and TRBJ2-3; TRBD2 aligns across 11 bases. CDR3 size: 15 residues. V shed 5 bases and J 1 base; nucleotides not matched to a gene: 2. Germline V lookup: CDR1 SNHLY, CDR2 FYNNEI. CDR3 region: CASSNSGRGTDTQYF. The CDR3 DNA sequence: TGTGCCAGCAGTAATAGCGGGAGGGGCACAGATACGCAGTATTTT.

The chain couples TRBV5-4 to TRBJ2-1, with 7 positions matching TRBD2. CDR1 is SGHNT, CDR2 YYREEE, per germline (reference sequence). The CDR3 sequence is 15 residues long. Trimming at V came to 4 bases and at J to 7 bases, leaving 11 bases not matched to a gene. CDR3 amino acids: CASSETPREENEQFF. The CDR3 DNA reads TGTGCCAGCAGCGAAACCCCCCGGGAGGAGAATGAGCAGTTCTTC.

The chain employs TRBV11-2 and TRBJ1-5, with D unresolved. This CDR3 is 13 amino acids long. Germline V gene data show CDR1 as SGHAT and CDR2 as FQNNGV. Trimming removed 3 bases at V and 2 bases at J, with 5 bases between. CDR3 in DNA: TGTGCCAGCAGCTTCCGCGGCAATCAGCCCCAGCATTTT. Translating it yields CASSFRGNQPQHF.

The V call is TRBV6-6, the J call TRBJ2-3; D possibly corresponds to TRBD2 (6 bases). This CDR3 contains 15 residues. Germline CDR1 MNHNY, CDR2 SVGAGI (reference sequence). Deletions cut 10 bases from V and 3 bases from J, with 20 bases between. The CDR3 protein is CATSVLGEATDTQYF. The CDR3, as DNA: TGTGCCACCTCGGTGCTGGGGGAGGCGACAGATACGCAGTATTTT.

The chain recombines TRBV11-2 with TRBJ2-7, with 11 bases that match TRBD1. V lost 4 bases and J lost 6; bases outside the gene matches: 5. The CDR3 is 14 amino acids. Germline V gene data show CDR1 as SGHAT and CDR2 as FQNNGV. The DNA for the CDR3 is TGTGCCAGCAGCTGGGACAGGGGGGCCTCCGAGCAGTACTTC. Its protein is CASSWDRGASEQYF.

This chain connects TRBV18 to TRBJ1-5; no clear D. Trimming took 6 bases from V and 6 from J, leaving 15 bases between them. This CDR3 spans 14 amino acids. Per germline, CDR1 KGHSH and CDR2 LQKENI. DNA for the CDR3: TGTGCCAGCTCTTCCGCACAGTTGGGTCAGCCCCAGCATTTT. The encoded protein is CASSSAQLGQPQHF.

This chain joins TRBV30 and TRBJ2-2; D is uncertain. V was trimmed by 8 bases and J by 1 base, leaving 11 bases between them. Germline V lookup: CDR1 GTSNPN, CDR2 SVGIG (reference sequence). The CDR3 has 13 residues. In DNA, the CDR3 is TGTGCCCAAGGAACAGAGAACACCGGGGAGCTGTTTTTT. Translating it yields CAQGTENTGELFF.

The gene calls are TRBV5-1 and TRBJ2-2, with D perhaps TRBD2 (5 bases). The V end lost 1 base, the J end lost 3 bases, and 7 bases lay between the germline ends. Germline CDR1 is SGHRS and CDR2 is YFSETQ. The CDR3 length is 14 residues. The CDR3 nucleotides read TGCGCCAGCAGCTTGTTTAGCGACACCGGGGAGCTGTTTTTT. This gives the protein CASSLFSDTGELFF.

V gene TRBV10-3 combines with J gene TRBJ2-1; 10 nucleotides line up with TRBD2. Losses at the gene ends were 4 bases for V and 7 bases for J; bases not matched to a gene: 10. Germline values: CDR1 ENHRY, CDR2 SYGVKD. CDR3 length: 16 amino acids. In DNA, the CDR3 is TGTGCCATCAGTGCAGTAGGACTAGCGGTCATTAATGAGCAGTTCTTC. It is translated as CAISAVGLAVINEQFF.

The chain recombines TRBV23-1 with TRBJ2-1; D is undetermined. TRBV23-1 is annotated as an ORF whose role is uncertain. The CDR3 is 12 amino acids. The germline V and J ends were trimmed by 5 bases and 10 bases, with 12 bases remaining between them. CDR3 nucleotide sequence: TGCGCCAGCAGTTTCACTTTCAGGGAGCAGTTCTTC. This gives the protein CASSFTFREQFF.

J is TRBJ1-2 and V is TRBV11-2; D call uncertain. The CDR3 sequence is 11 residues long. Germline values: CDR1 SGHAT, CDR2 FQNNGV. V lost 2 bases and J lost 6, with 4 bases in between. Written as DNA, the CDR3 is TGTGCCAGCAGCTTACGGGATGGCTACACCTTC. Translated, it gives CASSLRDGYTF.

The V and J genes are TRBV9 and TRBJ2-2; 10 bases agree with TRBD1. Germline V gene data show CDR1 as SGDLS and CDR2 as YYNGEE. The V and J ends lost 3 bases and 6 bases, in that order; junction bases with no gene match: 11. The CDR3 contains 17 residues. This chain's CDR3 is CASSARTGQGIPGELFF. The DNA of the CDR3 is TGTGCCAGCAGCGCGAGAACGGGACAGGGGATTCCCGGGGAGCTGTTTTTT.

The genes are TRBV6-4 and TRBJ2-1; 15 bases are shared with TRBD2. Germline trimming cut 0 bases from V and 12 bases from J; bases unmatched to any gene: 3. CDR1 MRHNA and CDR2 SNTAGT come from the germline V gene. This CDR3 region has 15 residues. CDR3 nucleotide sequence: TGTGCCAGCAGTGACTCCGGGACTAGCGGGAGGCGGCAGTTCTTC. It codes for CASSDSGTSGRRQFF.

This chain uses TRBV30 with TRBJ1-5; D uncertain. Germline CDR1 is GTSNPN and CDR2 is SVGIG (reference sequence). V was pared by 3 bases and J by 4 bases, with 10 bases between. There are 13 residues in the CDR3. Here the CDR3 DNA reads TGTGCCTGGAGATCCGCGCCAAATCAGCCCCAGCATTTT. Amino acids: CAWRSAPNQPQHF.

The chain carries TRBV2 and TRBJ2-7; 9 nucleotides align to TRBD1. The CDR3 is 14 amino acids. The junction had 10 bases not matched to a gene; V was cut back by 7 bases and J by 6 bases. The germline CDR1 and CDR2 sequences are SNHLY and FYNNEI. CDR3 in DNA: TGTGCCAGCACCCCCCGCGGACAGGGGCGCGAGCAGTACTTC. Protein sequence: CASTPRGQGREQYF.

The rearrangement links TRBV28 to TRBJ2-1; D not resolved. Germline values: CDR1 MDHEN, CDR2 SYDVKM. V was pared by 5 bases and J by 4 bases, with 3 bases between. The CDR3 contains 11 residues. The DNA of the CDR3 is TGTGCCAGCAGTGCGTACAATGAGCAGTTCTTC. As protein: CASSAYNEQFF.

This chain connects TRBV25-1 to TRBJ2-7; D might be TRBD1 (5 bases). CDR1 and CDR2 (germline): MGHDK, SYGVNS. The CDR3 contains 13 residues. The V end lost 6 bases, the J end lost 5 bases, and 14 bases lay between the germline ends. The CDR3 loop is CASRGQGIDEQYF. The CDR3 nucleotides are TGTGCCAGCAGAGGGCAGGGTATTGACGAGCAGTACTTC.

The CDR3 reads CASSLVRGSDLGGYTF. In nucleotides, the CDR3 is TGCGCCAGCAGCTTGGTAAGGGGATCCGACCTGGGGGGCTACACCTTC. This chain links TRBV5-1 with TRBJ1-2; tentative D call: TRBD1 (5 bases). Germline assignment: CDR1 SGHRS and CDR2 YFSETQ. Trimming pared 0 bases from V and 8 bases from J, leaving 20 bases between. The CDR3 extends over 16 amino acids.

The CDR3 loop is CAWSTHMGQRRKQFF. The CDR3 bases are TGTGCCTGGAGTACCCATATGGGACAGCGGAGAAAGCAGTTCTTC. This chain links TRBV30 with TRBJ2-1; 7 bases line up with TRBD1. From germline, CDR1 is GTSNPN and CDR2 SVGIG (reference sequence). The CDR3 runs to 15 residues. J was trimmed by 11 bases and V by 2 bases; bases with no gene match: 15. The full variable domain, completed using reference TRBV30 and TRBJ2-1, is SQTIHQWPATLVQPVGSPLSLECTVEGTSNPNLYWYRQAAGRGLQLLFYSVGIGQISSEVPQNLSASRPQDRQFILSSKKLLLSDSGFYLCAWSTHMGQRRKQFFGPGTRLTVL.

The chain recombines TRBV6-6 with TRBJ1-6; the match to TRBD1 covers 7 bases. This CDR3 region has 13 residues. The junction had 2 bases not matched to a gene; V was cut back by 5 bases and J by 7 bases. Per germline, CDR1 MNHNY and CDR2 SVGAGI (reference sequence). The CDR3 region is CASSGTANSPLHF. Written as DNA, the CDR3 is TGTGCCAGCAGTGGGACAGCAAATTCACCCCTCCACTTT.

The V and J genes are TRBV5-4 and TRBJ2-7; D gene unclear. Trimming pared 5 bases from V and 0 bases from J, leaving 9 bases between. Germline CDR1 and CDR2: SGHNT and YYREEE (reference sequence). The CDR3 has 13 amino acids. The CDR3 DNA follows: TGTGCCAGCAGAATGGAGAGCTCCTACGAGCAGTACTTC. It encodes CASRMESSYEQYF.

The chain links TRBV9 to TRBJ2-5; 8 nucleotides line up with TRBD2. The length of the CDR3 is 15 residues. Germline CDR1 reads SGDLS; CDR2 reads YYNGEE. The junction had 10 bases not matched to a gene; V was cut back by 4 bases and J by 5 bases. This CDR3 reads CASSSQAGAGETQYF. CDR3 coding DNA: TGTGCCAGCAGCTCCCAAGCGGGAGCAGGGGAGACCCAGTACTTC.